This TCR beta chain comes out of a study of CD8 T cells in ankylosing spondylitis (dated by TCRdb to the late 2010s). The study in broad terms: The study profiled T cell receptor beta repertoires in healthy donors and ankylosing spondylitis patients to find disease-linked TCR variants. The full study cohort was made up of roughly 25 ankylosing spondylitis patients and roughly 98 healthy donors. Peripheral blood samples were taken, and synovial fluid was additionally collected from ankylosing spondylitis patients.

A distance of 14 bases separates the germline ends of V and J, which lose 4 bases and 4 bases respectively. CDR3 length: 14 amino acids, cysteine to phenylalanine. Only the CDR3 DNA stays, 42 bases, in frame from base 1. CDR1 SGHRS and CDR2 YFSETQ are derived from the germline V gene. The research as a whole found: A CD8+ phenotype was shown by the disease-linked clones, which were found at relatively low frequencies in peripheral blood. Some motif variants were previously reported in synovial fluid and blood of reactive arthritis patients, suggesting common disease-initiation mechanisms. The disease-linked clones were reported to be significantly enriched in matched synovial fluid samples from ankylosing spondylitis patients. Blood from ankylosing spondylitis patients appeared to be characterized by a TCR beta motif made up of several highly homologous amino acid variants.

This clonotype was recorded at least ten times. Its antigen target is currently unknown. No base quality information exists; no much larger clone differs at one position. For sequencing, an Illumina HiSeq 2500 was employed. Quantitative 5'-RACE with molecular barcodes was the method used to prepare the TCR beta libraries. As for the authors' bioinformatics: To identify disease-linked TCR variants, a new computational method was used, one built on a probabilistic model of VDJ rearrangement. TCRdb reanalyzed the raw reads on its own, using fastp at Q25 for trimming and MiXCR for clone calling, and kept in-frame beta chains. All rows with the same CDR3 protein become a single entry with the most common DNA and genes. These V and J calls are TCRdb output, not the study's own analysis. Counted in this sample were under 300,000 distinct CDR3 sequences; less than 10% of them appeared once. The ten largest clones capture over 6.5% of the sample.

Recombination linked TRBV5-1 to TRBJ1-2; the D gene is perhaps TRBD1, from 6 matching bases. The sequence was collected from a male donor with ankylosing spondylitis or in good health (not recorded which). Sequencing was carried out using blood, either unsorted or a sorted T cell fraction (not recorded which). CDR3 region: CASSPQQGSYGYTF. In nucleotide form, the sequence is TGCGCCAGCAGCCCTCAACAGGGAAGCTATGGCTACACCTTC.